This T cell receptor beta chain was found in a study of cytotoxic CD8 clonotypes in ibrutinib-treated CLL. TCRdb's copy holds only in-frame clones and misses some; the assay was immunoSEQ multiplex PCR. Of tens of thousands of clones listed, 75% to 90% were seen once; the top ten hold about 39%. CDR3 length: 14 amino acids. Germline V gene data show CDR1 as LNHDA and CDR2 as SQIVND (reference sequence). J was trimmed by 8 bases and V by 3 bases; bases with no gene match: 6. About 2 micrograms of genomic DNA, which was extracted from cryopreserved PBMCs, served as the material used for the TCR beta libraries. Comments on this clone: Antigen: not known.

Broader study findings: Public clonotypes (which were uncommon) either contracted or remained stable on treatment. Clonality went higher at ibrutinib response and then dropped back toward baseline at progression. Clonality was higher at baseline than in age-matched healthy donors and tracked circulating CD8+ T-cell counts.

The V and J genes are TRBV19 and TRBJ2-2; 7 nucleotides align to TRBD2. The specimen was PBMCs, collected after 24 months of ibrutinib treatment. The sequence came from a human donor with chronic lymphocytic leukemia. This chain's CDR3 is CASSIGTIVGELFF. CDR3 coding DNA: TGTGCCAGTAGTATCGGGACTATAGTGGGGGAGCTGTTTTTT.